This T cell receptor beta chain was found in a study of shared T cell receptors in the human thymus. Trimming removed 3 bases from V and 7 bases from J, with 13 bases in between. CDR3 size: 14 residues. CDR1 MGHDK and CDR2 SYGVNS come from the germline V gene. Repertoires were generated with immunoSEQ multiplex PCR, while TCRdb's copy carries only in-frame clones and drops some. The table records about 660,000 clones, approximately 87% of them present only once. This clone is a singleton in its sample. These data were also filed under a second study, of human thymus T cells.

This TCR came from a boy less than two years old with a congenital heart defect. Sample: thymocytes. The chain links TRBV25-1 to TRBJ2-4, with D unresolved. For the CDR3, the DNA is TGTGCCAGCAGTGATGGGCCTAATCCTAACATTCAGTACTTC. Protein: CASSDGPNPNIQYF.